The 21 T cell receptor beta chains in this list originate from one sample, sequenced in a study of T cells after posttransplantation cyclophosphamide. Cells defined as naive were viable CD3+CD4+ or CD3+CD8+ and CCR7+CD45RA+CD45RO-CD95-CD27+CD28+. The data were produced by immunoSEQ multiplex PCR, yet TCRdb's version contains in-frame clones alone and is incomplete. This sample has roughly 23,000 clones, with about 97% found just once. Sequencing input: naive CD4+ T cells sorted from PBMCs. The source of these receptors is a man between 50 and 59 years old in good health, CMV-negative, and a related stem cell transplant donor.

The rearrangement uses TRBV2 and TRBJ1-5; the match to TRBD1 covers 9 bases. J gave up 1 base and V 4 bases, and 11 bases lay outside the gene matches. Germline V gives CDR1 SNHLY, CDR2 FYNNEI. CDR3 length equals 18 residues. The CDR3 coding sequence is TGTGCCAGCAGTGGTAACAGGGGGCTAACGGGGAGCAATCAGCCCCAGCATTTT. It yields the protein CASSGNRGLTGSNQPQHF. Full variable domain (outside the CDR3, taken from reference TRBV2 and TRBJ1-5): EPEVTQTPSHQVTQMGQEVILRCVPISNHLYFYWYRQILGQKVEFLVSFYNNEISEKSEIFDDQFSVERPDGSNFTLKIRSTKLEDSAMYFCASSGNRGLTGSNQPQHFGDGTRLSIL.

The chain has TRBV9 and TRBJ2-6; D gene unclear. Germline V gene sequence: CDR1 SGDLS, CDR2 YYNGEE. This CDR3 region has 15 residues. V dropped 1 base and J dropped 0 bases, with 5 bases sitting between them. Here the CDR3 reads CASSVYGSGANVLTF. For the CDR3, the DNA is TGTGCCAGCAGCGTATACGGCTCTGGGGCCAACGTCCTGACTTTC.

Note on this clone: Compared with germline, one end of the junction differs, possibly owing to a read error. The chain combines TRBV7-2 with TRBJ2-3; 16 nucleotides match TRBD2. Germline V lookup: CDR1 SGHTA, CDR2 FQGNSA. This CDR3 has 15 residues. CDR3: CASSPSGLAGGPSHF. CDR3 nucleotide sequence: TGTGCCAGCAGCCCATCGGGACTAGCGGGAGGGCCCTCGCATTTT.

The chain uses TRBV5-4 and TRBJ2-1; 7 bases align to TRBD2. The V and J ends lost 3 bases and 4 bases, in that order; junction bases with no gene match: 7. The CDR3 length is 15 residues. The V gene's germline CDR1 is SGHNT and CDR2 YYREEE (reference sequence). The CDR3 protein is CASSSGTNPYNEQFF. As DNA, the CDR3 is TGTGCCAGCAGCTCCGGGACTAACCCGTACAATGAGCAGTTCTTC. Full variable domain (rest looked up from reference TRBV5-4 and TRBJ2-1): ETGVTQSPTHLIKTRGQQVTLRCSSQSGHNTVSWYQQALGQGPQFIFQYYREEENGRGNFPPRFSGLQFPNYSSELNVNALELDDSALYLCASSSGTNPYNEQFFGPGTRLTVL.

The gene calls are TRBV5-6 and TRBJ1-4, with TRBD1 matching 7 bases. This CDR3 contains 16 residues. CDR1 and CDR2 (germline): SGHDT, YYEEEE. Losses at the gene ends were 1 base for V and 2 bases for J; bases not matched to a gene: 5. CDR3 nucleotide sequence: TGTGCCAGCAGCTTGATGACAGGGATTACTAATGAAAAACTGTTTTTT. Protein: CASSLMTGITNEKLFF.

Only one count was recorded for this clone. This chain uses TRBV11-3 with TRBJ2-1; 8 nucleotides line up with TRBD1. Germline V CDR1 and CDR2: SGHNT, YENEEA. The CDR3 totals 17 residues. Trimming at V came to 0 bases and at J to 5 bases, leaving 9 bases not matched to a gene. The CDR3 reads CASSLEGWGQVHNEQFF. The CDR3 DNA follows: TGTGCCAGCAGCTTAGAAGGGTGGGGACAGGTCCACAATGAGCAGTTCTTC.

J is TRBJ2-5 and V is TRBV4-1; 8 bases align to TRBD2. The DNA end lines up better with TRBJ2-7; the J call may be wrong. CDR1 and CDR2 (germline): MGHRA, YSYEKL. The CDR3 runs 16 residues. Here the CDR3 reads CASSQAGTSGSYEQYF. In DNA, the CDR3 is TGCGCCAGCAGCCAAGCAGGTACTAGCGGATCCTACGAGCAGTACTTC.

A single count supports this clone. The chain has TRBV9 and TRBJ2-5; D uncertain. This CDR3 contains 13 residues. The germline gives CDR1 SGDLS, CDR2 YYNGEE. V lost 1 base to trimming and J lost 0 bases, with 4 bases between them. The CDR3 nucleotides read TGTGCCAGCAGCGTACAGAACCAAGAGACCCAGTACTTC. Protein: CASSVQNQETQYF.

This sequence joins TRBV29-1 and TRBJ2-3; 7 bases are shared with TRBD2. Trimming at V came to 6 bases and at J to 3 bases, leaving 6 bases not matched to a gene. This CDR3 comprises 13 residues. Per germline, CDR1 SQVTM and CDR2 ANQGSEA. CDR3: CSVGLGGTDTQYF. For the CDR3, the DNA is TGCAGCGTCGGACTAGGCGGAACAGATACGCAGTATTTT.

This clone was picked up one time. The V and J genes are TRBV19 and TRBJ2-1; the D gene is possibly TRBD2 (5 bases). This CDR3 region has 17 residues. V gave up 0 bases and J gave up 0 bases, with 12 bases separating them. CDR1 is LNHDA, CDR2 SQIVND, per germline (reference sequence). CDR3 loop: CASSIEGAVSSYNEQFF. The CDR3 region has the DNA TGTGCCAGTAGTATAGAGGGAGCGGTAAGCTCCTACAATGAGCAGTTCTTC. The complete variable domain, with remaining parts taken from reference TRBV19 and TRBJ2-1, reads DGGITQSPKYLFRKEGQNVTLSCEQNLNHDAMYWYRQDPGQGLRLIYYSQIVNDFQKGDIAEGYSVSREKKESFPLTVTSAQKNPTAFYLCASSIEGAVSSYNEQFFGPGTRLTVL.

The chain joins TRBV5-4 to TRBJ1-5, with D perhaps matching TRBD1 (6 bases). Looked up from germline, CDR1 is SGHNT and CDR2 is YYREEE (reference sequence). The CDR3 length is 15 residues. Trimming removed 4 bases from V and 0 bases from J, with 11 bases in between. CDR3 amino acids: CASSRGGNSNQPQHF. Here the CDR3 DNA reads TGTGCCAGCAGCAGGGGGGGCAATAGCAATCAGCCCCAGCATTTT.

This chain connects TRBV2 to TRBJ1-5; 7 positions agree with TRBD1. V trimming: 5 bases; J trimming: 4 bases; junction bases outside the gene matches: 5. The CDR3 has 14 amino acids. Germline V gives CDR1 SNHLY, CDR2 FYNNEI. CDR3 nucleotides: TGTGCCAGCAGTACATACAGGGGTAATCAGCCCCAGCATTTT. Translated, it gives CASSTYRGNQPQHF.

V usage is TRBV9 and J usage is TRBJ2-5; 8 bases align to TRBD2. V was clipped by 0 bases and J by 0 bases; unmatched bases: 4. Germline CDR1 reads SGDLS; CDR2 reads YYNGEE. CDR3 length: 16 amino acids. The CDR3 DNA sequence: TGTGCCAGCAGCGTAGCTATAGCGGGGAACCAAGAGACCCAGTACTTC. It yields the protein CASSVAIAGNQETQYF.

V is TRBV19 and J is TRBJ2-3; 11 bases match TRBD2. Losses at the gene ends were 6 bases for V and 6 bases for J; bases not matched to a gene: 8. The CDR3 totals 15 residues. Germline CDR1 and CDR2: LNHDA and SQIVND (reference sequence). The CDR3 reads CASSPLAGGHDTQYF. CDR3 sequence (DNA): TGTGCCAGTAGCCCCCTAGCGGGGGGTCACGATACGCAGTATTTT.

The table lists this clone with a count of one. The CDR3 spells CASSSRFNQPQHF. The CDR3, as DNA: TGTGCCAGCAGCTCTAGGTTCAATCAGCCCCAGCATTTT. The rearrangement uses TRBV7-8 and TRBJ1-5; D remains ambiguous. CDR3 length: 13 residues. Germline V CDR1 and CDR2: SGHVS, FQNEAQ. V dropped 4 bases and J dropped 3 bases, with 7 bases sitting between them.

This CDR3 is CAISAGGRMNTEAFF. DNA for the CDR3: TGTGCCATCAGTGCCGGGGGGAGGATGAACACTGAAGCTTTCTTT. The gene calls are TRBV10-3 and TRBJ1-1; a weak D match, TRBD1 (5 bases). With 4 bases removed from V and 0 bases from J, the gap between germline ends came to 12 bases. CDR3 length equals 15 residues. The germline V gene has CDR1 ENHRY and CDR2 SYGVKD.

This chain links TRBV15 with TRBJ2-3, with D possibly TRBD2 on 5 matching bases. The CDR3 is 16 residues long. CDR1 and CDR2 (germline): LNHNV, YYDKDF (reference sequence). V gave up 1 base and J gave up 0 bases, with 11 bases separating them. CDR3 DNA: TGTGCCACCAGCAGAGGGGGAGCACCTAGCACAGATACGCAGTATTTT. Protein sequence: CATSRGGAPSTDTQYF.

The V gene is TRBV7-9, the J gene TRBJ2-7; 8 bases map to TRBD2. The length of the CDR3 is 15 residues. Trimming cost V 5 bases and J 2 bases; bases outside gene matches: 8. From germline, CDR1 is SEHNR and CDR2 FQNEAQ (reference sequence). The CDR3 DNA follows: TGTGCCAGCAGCCGGGGGGGCGGAACCGCCTACGAGCAGTACTTC. Amino acids: CASSRGGGTAYEQYF.

This chain connects TRBV7-6 to TRBJ2-3; 16 bases match TRBD2. This CDR3 comprises 15 residues. Per the germline V gene, CDR1 is SGHVS and CDR2 is FNYEAQ. The trim removed 5 bases at V and 7 bases at J, leaving 3 bases unmatched. The CDR3 loop is CASSAGLAGGNTQYF. The CDR3 nucleotides read TGTGCCAGCAGCGCGGGACTAGCGGGAGGGAATACGCAGTATTTT.

The chain's CDR3 is CASSEVEGGQYF. Here the CDR3 DNA reads TGTGCCAGCAGTGAAGTGGAGGGAGGGCAGTACTTC. This chain links TRBV2 with TRBJ2-7, with D maybe TRBD2 (6 bases). The CDR3 runs to 12 residues. V lost 1 base, J lost 9 bases, and 10 bases lay in between. CDR1 is SNHLY, CDR2 FYNNEI, per germline. Together with reference TRBV2 and TRBJ2-7, the CDR3 gives the full variable domain: EPEVTQTPSHQVTQMGQEVILRCVPISNHLYFYWYRQILGQKVEFLVSFYNNEISEKSEIFDDQFSVERPDGSNFTLKIRSTKLEDSAMYFCASSEVEGGQYFGPGTRLTVT.

The chain combines TRBV25-1 with TRBJ2-7, with D possibly TRBD2 on 5 matching bases. V was shortened by 2 bases and J by 1 base, with 9 bases between the two germline ends. The CDR3 sequence is 14 residues long. Germline-derived CDR1 and CDR2 are MGHDK and SYGVNS. The CDR3 bases are TGTGCCAGCAGTGAAGAGGGAGCGTCCTACGAGCAGTACTTC. Protein sequence: CASSEEGASYEQYF.